This TCR beta chain was sequenced during a study of CD8+ T cells in alopecia areata. Study-level findings and limits: Baseline CD8+ expansion's link to response remains uncertain, as there was one nonresponder. For patients receiving tofacitinib, scalp clonality and expanded CD8+ clones among the top 100 significantly decreased. Patients displayed less clarity in TCR sharing than mice, a finding possibly related to HLA.

To note about this clone: Its specificity is not known. Additional DNA sequences in this sample encode the identical CDR3.

Treatment given: oral pan-JAK inhibitor, 5-10 mg twice daily. Researchers gathered lesional scalp punch biopsies and peripheral blood from patients with alopecia areata. After isolation, RNA underwent reverse transcription to generate cDNA as the sequencing template. Produced via immunoSEQ multiplex PCR; TCRdb's table is partial and in-frame only. The repertoire has about 210,000 clones, more than 45% of them found once; the top ten carry approximately 1.4%. Sequences were derived from CD4+ T cells sorted from blood, sampled at week 4, from a patient treated with tofacitinib. The source of this sequence is a human donor with alopecia areata.

In DNA, the CDR3 is TGTGCCAGCAGGGACAGCCTCTATGGCTACACCTTC. This sequence encodes CASRDSLYGYTF. This chain links TRBV6-5 with TRBJ1-2; tentatively, D is TRBD1 (6 bases). Germline V CDR1 and CDR2: MNHEY, SVGAGI. V gave up 6 bases and J gave up 4 bases, with 9 bases separating them. The CDR3 extends over 12 amino acids.